The rows below give T cell receptor beta chains drawn from one sample of a study of blood T cell repertoires in COVID-19. Libraries were prepared by immunoSEQ multiplex PCR; TCRdb keeps only in-frame clonotypes and omits some of them. Of some 150,000 clones detected, 86% appear once; the ten largest clones hold around 4.2%. Material: PBMCs or T cells enriched from blood (not recorded which). The receptors were sampled from a man between 45 and 60 years old who had recovered from COVID-19. Both conserved end residues are part of each CDR3. Fields, in order: J gene, V gene, CDR3 protein.

J: TRBJ2-2; V: TRBV7-3; CDR3: CASSLVPGDGELFF
J: TRBJ1-4; V: TRBV18; CDR3: CASSPLGTGGRNEKLFF
J: TRBJ1-6; V: TRBV18; CDR3: CASSPGTEGPLHF
J: TRBJ1-4; V: TRBV6-5; CDR3: CASSYSGVIANEKLFF
J: TRBJ2-7; V: TRBV14; CDR3: CASSQTGIRYEQYF
J: TRBJ1-5; V: TRBV6-5; CDR3: CASYRGNQPQHF
J: TRBJ1-2; V: TRBV18; CDR3: CASSLDSYGYTF
J: TRBJ2-1; V: TRBV11-2; CDR3: CASSRDGSGRDNEQFF
J: TRBJ2-2; V: TRBV27; CDR3: CASSSDRLAGHTGELFF
J: TRBJ2-1; V: TRBV5-1; CDR3: CANGGGQASSYNEQFF
J: TRBJ2-5; V: TRBV5-5; CDR3: CASSWLAVQETQYF
J: TRBJ2-7; V: TRBV5-4; CDR3: CASSPAGRESSYEQYF
J: TRBJ1-2; V: TRBV11-1; CDR3: CASSLEQGSYGYTF
J: TRBJ1-2; V: TRBV7-2; CDR3: CASSVQALYGYTF
J: TRBJ2-3; V: TRBV18; CDR3: CASSPYSSGSTDTQYF
J: TRBJ2-7; V: TRBV4-1; CDR3: CASSHPSRTAYEQYF
J: TRBJ1-2; V: TRBV4-2; CDR3: CASSQNRAGYGYTF
J: TRBJ2-5; V: TRBV27; CDR3: CASSLVGEETQYF
J: TRBJ2-3; V: TRBV30; CDR3: CAWSEGQGTDTQYF
J: TRBJ1-3; V: TRBV5-6; CDR3: CASSLVSGSGNTIYF
J: TRBJ2-3; V: TRBV6-5; CDR3: CASKSGHSTDTQYF
J: TRBJ2-5; V: TRBV7-6; CDR3: CASSGGQGKGETQYF
J: TRBJ2-2; V: TRBV5-5; CDR3: CASRPGSANGELFF
J: TRBJ2-7; V: TRBV10-3; CDR3: CAFRDSYYEQYF
J: TRBJ1-5; V: TRBV7-2; CDR3: CASSLALTIGGFSNQPQHF
J: TRBJ2-7; V: TRBV27; CDR3: CASSLLGTGIYEQYF
J: TRBJ2-1; V: TRBV4-1; CDR3: CASSQSDRGLDEQFF
J: TRBJ1-1; V: TRBV30; CDR3: CAWIPRGLIEAFF
J: TRBJ1-2; V: TRBV28; CDR3: CASSLAGTGNQYGYTF
J: TRBJ1-5; V: TRBV5-1; CDR3: CASRLTENQPQHF
J: TRBJ1-4; V: TRBV30; CDR3: CAWGTGLNEKLFF
J: TRBJ1-5; V: TRBV30; CDR3: CAVQKQNQPQHF